The 17 T cell receptor beta chains below come from one sample, sequenced in a study of cytomegalovirus exposure and HLA in healthy donors. The PCR made use of 60 Vbeta and 13 Jbeta primers. The data were produced by immunoSEQ multiplex PCR, yet TCRdb's version contains in-frame clones alone and is incomplete. The sample records 170,000 or so clones, 75% to 85% being singletons. What was sequenced was PBMCs. These receptors came from a boy aged 10-17 years in good health and CMV-seronegative.

This chain links TRBV29-1 with TRBJ2-1; TRBD2 aligns across 7 bases. Germline V lookup: CDR1 SQVTM, CDR2 ANQGSEA. This CDR3 contains 14 residues. Losses at the gene ends were 7 bases for V and 4 bases for J; bases not matched to a gene: 10. The CDR3 reads CSAALADTYNEQFF. The CDR3 region has the DNA TGCAGCGCAGCCCTAGCGGACACTTACAATGAGCAGTTCTTC.

The gene calls are TRBV2 and TRBJ2-1; TRBD2 agrees at 10 bases. Germline V gene lookup returns CDR1 SNHLY and CDR2 FYNNEI. The length of the CDR3 is 16 residues. J lost 7 bases, V lost 1 base, and 7 bases had no gene match. Here the CDR3 DNA reads TGTGCCAGCAGTGAAGATGCACTAGCGGGAAGGAATGAGCAGTTCTTC. This encodes CASSEDALAGRNEQFF.

The gene calls are TRBV27 and TRBJ1-6; 9 bases are shared with TRBD1. This CDR3 region has 14 residues. Unmatched junction bases numbered 1, after V lost 1 base and J lost 9 bases. In germline, CDR1 is MNHEY, CDR2 SMNVEV (reference sequence). CDR3 loop: CASSLWTGASPLHF. The CDR3 nucleotides read TGTGCCAGCAGTTTATGGACAGGGGCTTCACCCCTCCACTTT.

The V gene is TRBV19, the J gene TRBJ1-5; D gene unclear. Germline V gene data show CDR1 as LNHDA and CDR2 as SQIVND (reference sequence). V lost 5 bases to trimming and J lost 4 bases, with 15 bases between them. There are 15 residues in the CDR3. DNA for the CDR3: TGTGCCAGTAGTCCCCGCGGTGGAGGGAATCAGCCCCAGCATTTT. Translation: CASSPRGGGNQPQHF. Full variable domain (remainder filled in from reference TRBV19 and TRBJ1-5): DGGITQSPKYLFRKEGQNVTLSCEQNLNHDAMYWYRQDPGQGLRLIYYSQIVNDFQKGDIAEGYSVSREKKESFPLTVTSAQKNPTAFYLCASSPRGGGNQPQHFGDGTRLSIL.

The J gene is TRBJ2-2, the V gene TRBV11-1; D ambiguous. Germline CDR1 is SGHAT and CDR2 is FQDESV (reference sequence). Trimming shortened V by 1 base and J by 9 bases, and 9 bases separated the two germline ends. The CDR3 loop spans 13 amino acids. CDR3 residues: CASSLDSSWELFF. The CDR3 DNA reads TGTGCCAGCAGCTTAGACAGTTCATGGGAGCTGTTTTTT.

This clone showed up just once. The V call is TRBV7-6, the J call TRBJ1-2; 8 bases fit TRBD1. The V gene end was trimmed by 4 bases and the J gene end by 4 bases; junction bases not matched to a gene: 5. The CDR3 sequence is 14 residues long. CDR1 and CDR2 (germline): SGHVS, FNYEAQ. CDR3 loop: CASSSGTGGYGYTF. CDR3 sequence (DNA): TGTGCCAGCAGCTCCGGGACAGGCGGCTATGGCTACACCTTC. Looking up the rest from reference TRBV7-6 and TRBJ1-2 gives the full variable domain: GAGVSQSPRYKVTKRGQDVALRCDPISGHVSLYWYRQALGQGPEFLTYFNYEAQQDKSGLPNDRFSAERPEGSISTLTIQRTEQRDSAMYRCASSSGTGGYGYTFGSGTRLTVV.

The rearrangement joins TRBV4-2 to TRBJ1-4; D possibly corresponds to TRBD1 (6 bases). V was clipped by 2 bases and J by 5 bases, with 12 bases between them. The germline V gene encodes CDR1 LGHNA and CDR2 YNFKEQ. The CDR3 totals 15 residues. CDR3 in DNA: TGTGCCAGCAGCCAACTGACAGGACCAAATGAAAAACTGTTTTTT. Protein sequence: CASSQLTGPNEKLFF.

This chain links TRBV27 with TRBJ1-2, with 9 bases lining up with TRBD1. With V trimmed by 3 bases and J by 4 bases, 12 bases remained unmatched. The germline CDR1 and CDR2 sequences are MNHEY and SMNVEV (reference sequence). The CDR3 has 17 amino acids. CDR3 nucleotides: TGTGCCAGCAGTTTCCGGGACAGGGCGGTTTCTAGCTATGGCTACACCTTC. This gives the protein CASSFRDRAVSSYGYTF.

The chain combines TRBV2 with TRBJ1-5; no definite D call. The CDR3 spans 14 residues. The ends were cut back, 8 bases at V and 0 bases at J, with 11 bases in the middle. Germline loops: CDR1 SNHLY, CDR2 FYNNEI. In nucleotides, the CDR3 is TGTGCCAGCTGGGCTGACGATAGCAATCAGCCCCAGCATTTT. It yields the protein CASWADDSNQPQHF.

The J gene is TRBJ2-5, the V gene TRBV27, with a tentative D call TRBD1 (5 bases). This CDR3 spans 14 amino acids. V lost 5 bases, J lost 2 bases, and 12 bases lay in between. The V gene's germline CDR1 is MNHEY and CDR2 SMNVEV (reference sequence). The CDR3 DNA sequence: TGTGCCAGCAGTGTAAGGACACAACAAGAGACCCAGTACTTC. The encoded protein is CASSVRTQQETQYF.

The chain couples TRBV9 to TRBJ1-2; TRBD1 matches at 9 bases. The CDR3 loop spans 17 amino acids. Looked up from germline, CDR1 is SGDLS and CDR2 is YYNGEE. V trimming: 4 bases; J trimming: 7 bases; junction bases outside the gene matches: 17. The CDR3 region has the DNA TGTGCCAGCAGCATCTACCGGGACAGGGAGTCGGGGGGTGGCTACACCTTC. Encoded protein: CASSIYRDRESGGGYTF.

This chain uses TRBV6-5 with TRBJ1-1, with D perhaps TRBD1 (6 bases). Germline V gene sequence: CDR1 MNHEY, CDR2 SVGAGI. With 6 bases removed from V and 4 bases from J, the gap between germline ends came to 15 bases. The CDR3 has 14 residues. Here the CDR3 reads CASSEQGLGTEAFF. CDR3 nucleotide sequence: TGTGCCAGCAGCGAGCAGGGGCTAGGCACTGAAGCTTTCTTT.

The chain recombines TRBV7-9 with TRBJ1-2; TRBD1 matches 8 bases. CDR1 and CDR2 from the germline V gene are SEHNR and FQNEAQ (reference sequence). The CDR3 is made up of 17 amino acids. The V and J ends lost 5 bases and 8 bases, in that order; junction bases with no gene match: 19. The CDR3 nucleotides read TGTGCCAGCAGCCCCACTGGACAGGGACTTCTCCTATACGGCTACACCTTC. This sequence encodes CASSPTGQGLLLYGYTF.

The chain recombines TRBV9 with TRBJ2-3; 7 nucleotides match TRBD2. CDR3 length: 15 amino acids. From germline, CDR1 is SGDLS and CDR2 YYNGEE. V shed 3 bases and J 6 bases; nucleotides not matched to a gene: 10. The CDR3 loop is CASSALSGVGDTQYF. The CDR3 DNA reads as TGTGCCAGCAGCGCCCTGAGCGGGGTCGGTGATACGCAGTATTTT.

The rearrangement links TRBV6-5 to TRBJ2-7, with TRBD1 matching over 9 bases. Germline V gene lookup returns CDR1 MNHEY and CDR2 SVGAGI. J gave up 2 bases and V 5 bases, and 7 bases lay outside the gene matches. This CDR3 spans 15 amino acids. The CDR3 here is CASSRFGTGTYEQYF. CDR3 coding DNA: TGTGCCAGCAGTCGCTTCGGGACAGGGACCTACGAGCAGTACTTC.

The chain has TRBV19 and TRBJ1-6; D might be TRBD1 (5 bases). CDR3 length equals 15 residues. The V gene lost 2 bases and the J gene lost 6 bases, with 11 bases spanning the gap. CDR1 LNHDA and CDR2 SQIVND come from the germline V gene (reference sequence). For the CDR3, the DNA is TGTGCCAGTAGTATAACCGGGACTGGTAATTCACCCCTCCACTTT. It specifies CASSITGTGNSPLHF.

The gene calls are TRBV7-9 and TRBJ2-1; 8 bases line up with TRBD2. J was trimmed by 4 bases and V by 9 bases; bases with no gene match: 11. The germline V gene has CDR1 SEHNR and CDR2 FQNEAQ (reference sequence). This CDR3 is 15 amino acids long. DNA for the CDR3: TGTGCCAGTTCGAGAGAGACTAGCGCTTACAATGAGCAGTTCTTC. It encodes CASSRETSAYNEQFF. The entire variable domain, with the rest obtained from reference TRBV7-9 and TRBJ2-1, is as follows: DTGVSQNPRHKITKRGQNVTFRCDPISEHNRLYWYRQTLGQGPEFLTYFQNEAQLEKSRLLSDRFSAERPKGSFSTLEIQRTEQGDSAMYLCASSRETSAYNEQFFGPGTRLTVL.